Sequencing of this TCR beta chain was carried out in a study of T cell responses to AZD1222 COVID-19 vaccine. Overall study findings and caveats: Elevations in Spike-specific TCR breadth and depth followed administration of two AZD1222 doses.

A remark on this clone: The antigen is undetermined.

Generated by immunoSEQ multiplex PCR, the TCRdb table keeps only in-frame clones and is missing some. The table shows about 160,000 clones, with 80% to 95% occurring only once. Between the trimmed V and J ends, which lost 0 bases and 2 bases, there was a span of 13 bases. The CDR3 length is 16 residues. CDR1 and CDR2 from the germline V gene are SGHDT and YYEEEE. The receptor was isolated from an adult who received the AZD1222 COVID-19 vaccine. The chain has TRBV5-6 and TRBJ2-3, with D perhaps matching TRBD1 (6 bases). Specimen: peripheral blood, collected 28 days after the second AZD1222 dose. In DNA form, the CDR3 reads TGTGCCAGCAGCTTGGTAGGGACACCAATCACAGATACGCAGTATTTT. Its translation: CASSLVGTPITDTQYF. Full variable domain (rest looked up from reference TRBV5-6 and TRBJ2-3): DAGVTQSPTHLIKTRGQQVTLRCSPKSGHDTVSWYQQALGQGPQFIFQYYEEEERQRGNFPDRFSGHQFPNYSSELNVNALLLGDSALYLCASSLVGTPITDTQYFGPGTRLTVL.